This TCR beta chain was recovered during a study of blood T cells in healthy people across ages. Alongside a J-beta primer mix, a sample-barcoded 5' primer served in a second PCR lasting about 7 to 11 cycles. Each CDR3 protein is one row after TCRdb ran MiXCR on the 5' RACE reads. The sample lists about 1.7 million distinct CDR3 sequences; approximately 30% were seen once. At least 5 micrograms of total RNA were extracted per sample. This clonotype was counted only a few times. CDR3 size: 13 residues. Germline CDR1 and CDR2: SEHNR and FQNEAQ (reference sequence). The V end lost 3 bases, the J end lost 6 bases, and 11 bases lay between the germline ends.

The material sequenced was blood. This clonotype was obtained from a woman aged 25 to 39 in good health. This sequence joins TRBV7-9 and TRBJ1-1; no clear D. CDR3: CASSLTKEAEAFF. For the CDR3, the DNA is TGTGCCAGCAGCTTGACCAAGGAGGCTGAAGCTTTCTTT.